A single sample gave rise to the 10 T cell receptor beta chains below, sequenced in a study of beta chain features in type 1 diabetes. Whole-study findings and limits: Type 1 diabetes patients had TCRB CDR3s that were shorter (moderately but significantly so) in all four CD4+ subsets.

Their cognate antigens are unknown. Expressed TCRB transcripts were sequenced after all isolated RNA was converted to cDNA. The method was immunoSEQ multiplex PCR; TCRdb's version includes in-frame clones alone and lacks a portion of them. Counted here are a few hundred thousand clones, around an eighth occurring once; the ten biggest clones make up approximately 0.01%. The sequencing sample was made of naive CD4+ T cells from blood. These receptors were obtained from a woman between 18 and 30 years old with type 1 diabetes.

This chain joins TRBV7-9 and TRBJ2-1; TRBD2 aligns across 8 bases. Germline lookup yields CDR1 SEHNR and CDR2 FQNEAQ (reference sequence). The ends lost 5 bases at V and 8 bases at J; junction bases unmatched: 5. There are 13 residues in the CDR3. The CDR3 loop reads CASSTGTRDEQFF. DNA of the CDR3: TGTGCCAGCAGCACCGGGACTAGAGATGAGCAGTTCTTC.

The gene calls are TRBV7-2 and TRBJ2-1, with a possible D match to TRBD2 (5 bases). Trimming took off 8 bases at V and 7 bases at J, with 15 bases between the two ends. Germline V CDR1 and CDR2: SGHTA, FQGNSA. The CDR3 loop spans 13 amino acids. CDR3 DNA sequence: TGTGCCAGCCTATGGGGTTTAGCGAATGAGCAGTTCTTC. This encodes CASLWGLANEQFF. Supplemented by reference TRBV7-2 and TRBJ2-1, the full variable domain reads GAGVSQSPSNKVTEKGKDVELRCDPISGHTALYWYRQSLGQGLEFLIYFQGNSAPDKSGLPSDRFSAERTGGSVSTLTIQRTQQEDSAVYLCASLWGLANEQFFGPGTRLTVL.

The V gene is TRBV7-9, the J gene TRBJ2-7; D ambiguous. V was shortened by 6 bases and J by 3 bases, with 15 bases between the two germline ends. Germline CDR1 and CDR2: SEHNR and FQNEAQ (reference sequence). The CDR3 is made up of 14 amino acids. CDR3: CASRAGEAHYEQYF. In DNA, the CDR3 is TGTGCCAGCAGGGCCGGCGAAGCGCACTACGAGCAGTACTTC. Full variable domain (missing parts from reference TRBV7-9 and TRBJ2-7): DTGVSQNPRHKITKRGQNVTFRCDPISEHNRLYWYRQTLGQGPEFLTYFQNEAQLEKSRLLSDRFSAERPKGSFSTLEIQRTEQGDSAMYLCASRAGEAHYEQYFGPGTRLTVT.

The rearrangement joins TRBV4-1 to TRBJ1-2; TRBD1 aligns across 7 bases. The germline V gene has CDR1 MGHRA and CDR2 YSYEKL. The V segment lost 1 base and the J segment 4 bases; nucleotides outside the gene matches: 0. The CDR3 loop spans 13 amino acids. The CDR3 DNA sequence: TGCGCCAGCAGCCAAGGGACAGGCTATGGCTACACCTTC. The encoded protein is CASSQGTGYGYTF.

J is TRBJ1-1 and V is TRBV7-9, with a possible D match to TRBD1 (6 bases). CDR3 length equals 12 residues. Trimming shortened V by 4 bases and J by 9 bases, and 12 bases separated the two germline ends. CDR1 SEHNR and CDR2 FQNEAQ come from the germline V gene (reference sequence). CDR3 nucleotide sequence: TGTGCCAGCAGCTCACTGGACAGACAAGCTTTCTTT. Residues: CASSSLDRQAFF.

This rearrangement joins TRBV15 to TRBJ2-3; TRBD2 matches at 10 bases. J lost 0 bases, V lost 4 bases, and 7 bases had no gene match. The CDR3 length is 17 residues. CDR1 is LNHNV, CDR2 YYDKDF, per germline (reference sequence). CDR3 in amino acids: CATSMLVTSGSTDTQYF. The CDR3 DNA is TGTGCCACCAGCATGCTGGTGACTAGCGGGAGCACAGATACGCAGTATTTT.

This clone was seen a handful of times. The chain employs TRBV20-1 and TRBJ2-7, with D uncertain. Germline V gives CDR1 DFQATT, CDR2 SNEGSKA (reference sequence). The CDR3 extends over 10 amino acids. V was cut by 7 bases and J by 7 bases, with 11 bases left in between. In DNA form, the CDR3 reads TGCAGTGTCACCGTGAGGGAGCAGTACTTC. Its protein product is CSVTVREQYF.

This clone has only a few counts. DNA for the CDR3: TGCAGCGTTGTTTCCAACTCTGGAAACACCATATATTTT. Amino acid sequence: CSVVSNSGNTIYF. The V gene is TRBV29-1, the J gene TRBJ1-3, with D hard to call. The ends were cut back, 4 bases at V and 0 bases at J, with 7 bases in the middle. The CDR3 extends over 13 amino acids. CDR1 is SQVTM, CDR2 ANQGSEA, per germline.

This clone was counted only a few times. The rearrangement joins TRBV11-3 to TRBJ2-2; D possibly corresponds to TRBD1 (6 bases). Per germline, CDR1 SGHNT and CDR2 YENEEA. The CDR3 consists of 15 residues. With 3 bases removed from V and 5 bases from J, the gap between germline ends came to 13 bases. The CDR3: CASSLRQGWTGELFF. DNA of the CDR3: TGTGCCAGCAGCTTGAGGCAGGGGTGGACCGGGGAGCTGTTTTTT.

This clone was counted between two and nine times. This chain joins TRBV25-1 and TRBJ2-7, with D perhaps matching TRBD2 (5 bases). Germline V lookup: CDR1 MGHDK, CDR2 SYGVNS. V dropped 5 bases and J dropped 1 base, with 15 bases sitting between them. This CDR3 region has 15 residues. This CDR3 reads CASSPRGVTSYEQYF. For the CDR3, the DNA is TGTGCCAGCAGTCCCCGGGGAGTGACGTCCTACGAGCAGTACTTC.